The 19 T cell receptor beta chains given below trace back to one sample, sequenced in a study of T cells in Graves' hyperthyroidism and ophthalmopathy. From RNA transcripts, TCR beta CDR3 regions were amplified. TCR CDR3 regions were first amplified by RT-PCR with HTBI primers. MiXCR, run by TCRdb on the multiplex PCR reads, gives a single entry per CDR3 protein. The sample lists over 300,000 distinct CDR3 sequences, approximately 15% seen once, with approximately 11% in the top ten. Sequenced: blood. These receptors originate from a woman aged 55-69 years with Graves' hyperthyroidism.

The rearrangement joins TRBV5-6 to TRBJ2-1; TRBD2 matches at 9 bases. Looked up from germline, CDR1 is SGHDT and CDR2 is YYEEEE. The CDR3 runs to 16 residues. Trimming took 0 bases from V and 4 from J; bases not matched to a gene: 5. The CDR3: CASSLGVSGRYNEQFF. Written as DNA, the CDR3 is TGTGCCAGCAGCTTGGGGGTTAGCGGGAGATACAATGAGCAGTTCTTC. Full variable domain (rest looked up from reference TRBV5-6 and TRBJ2-1): DAGVTQSPTHLIKTRGQQVTLRCSPKSGHDTVSWYQQALGQGPQFIFQYYEEEERQRGNFPDRFSGHQFPNYSSELNVNALLLGDSALYLCASSLGVSGRYNEQFFGPGTRLTVL.

This clonotype showed up many times. The CDR3 is CAWSVEIGETQYF. The CDR3 region has the DNA TGTGCCTGGAGTGTAGAGATCGGGGAGACCCAGTACTTC. The genes are TRBV30 and TRBJ2-5, with unresolved D. Germline CDR1 and CDR2: GTSNPN and SVGIG (reference sequence). This CDR3 has 13 amino acids. V lost 0 bases to trimming and J lost 5 bases, with 10 bases between them.

This clonotype was observed many times. CDR3 coding DNA: TGTGCCAGCTCACTTAACCGCGCGGGACAAGAGGAGACCCAGTACTTC. Translation: CASSLNRAGQEETQYF. The chain couples TRBV18 to TRBJ2-5; D possibly uses TRBD1 or TRBD2 (6 bases each). Germline V gene sequence: CDR1 KGHSH, CDR2 LQKENI. The CDR3 spans 16 residues. V lost 4 bases, J lost 5 bases, and 20 bases lay in between.

The chain recombines TRBV20-1 with TRBJ2-1; 11 bases align to TRBD2. This CDR3 has 14 residues. Per the germline V gene, CDR1 is DFQATT and CDR2 is SNEGSKA (reference sequence). V shed 2 bases, J shed 8 bases, and the junction held 5 bases outside the gene matches. CDR3 sequence reads: CSARLAGGPHEQFF. For the CDR3, the DNA is TGCAGTGCTAGATTAGCGGGAGGGCCCCATGAGCAGTTCTTC.

This rearrangement joins TRBV3-1 to TRBJ1-2; 11 nucleotides match TRBD1. V lost 0 bases to trimming and J lost 2 bases; unmatched junction nucleotides: 2. CDR1 and CDR2 from the germline V gene are LGHDT and YNNKEL (reference sequence). The CDR3 runs 16 residues. The CDR3 DNA reads as TGTGCCAGCAGCCAAGAACGGACAGGGGGCAACTATGGCTACACCTTC. Its translation is CASSQERTGGNYGYTF.

This clonotype was seen ten or more times. The chain couples TRBV20-1 to TRBJ2-3; possibly TRBD1 for D (5 bases). V lost 3 bases and J 0 bases, leaving 10 bases between the germline ends. The CDR3 contains 14 residues. Germline CDR1 reads DFQATT; CDR2 reads SNEGSKA (reference sequence). CDR3 protein: CSARARGSTDTQYF. CDR3 DNA sequence: TGCAGTGCTAGGGCTAGGGGAAGCACAGATACGCAGTATTTT.

J is TRBJ2-5 and V is TRBV30, with 7 bases lining up with TRBD2. Losses at the gene ends were 4 bases for V and 2 bases for J; bases not matched to a gene: 7. The CDR3 consists of 14 residues. Germline values: CDR1 GTSNPN, CDR2 SVGIG (reference sequence). CDR3 loop: CAWTPWGGQETQYF. The CDR3 bases are TGTGCCTGGACCCCATGGGGGGGGCAAGAGACCCAGTACTTC. Full variable domain (outside the CDR3, taken from reference TRBV30 and TRBJ2-5): SQTIHQWPATLVQPVGSPLSLECTVEGTSNPNLYWYRQAAGRGLQLLFYSVGIGQISSEVPQNLSASRPQDRQFILSSKKLLLSDSGFYLCAWTPWGGQETQYFGPGTRLLVL.

The J gene is TRBJ2-5, the V gene TRBV4-2; D gene uncertain. Trimming took 0 bases from V and 1 from J, leaving 6 bases between them. CDR1 is LGHNA, CDR2 YNFKEQ, per germline. The CDR3 spans 14 residues. CDR3 amino acids: CASSQDTVQETQYF. Written as DNA, the CDR3 is TGTGCCAGCAGCCAAGACACGGTCCAAGAGACCCAGTACTTC.

This clonotype was counted many times. This rearrangement joins TRBV5-8 to TRBJ1-5, with 7 bases matching TRBD1. Losses at the gene ends were 4 bases for V and 2 bases for J; bases not matched to a gene: 6. The CDR3 contains 15 residues. Germline loops: CDR1 SGHTS, CDR2 YDEGEE. CDR3 nucleotides: TGTGCCAGCAGCCAAACCGGACAGGGCAATCAGCCCCAGCATTTT. It translates to CASSQTGQGNQPQHF.

This sequence joins TRBV2 and TRBJ2-2, with D unresolved. V dropped 6 bases and J dropped 7 bases, with 21 bases sitting between them. The CDR3 consists of 16 residues. The V gene's germline CDR1 is SNHLY and CDR2 FYNNEI. The CDR3: CASSDERTDAGGELFF. The CDR3, as DNA: TGTGCCAGCAGCGACGAAAGGACGGACGCAGGCGGGGAGCTGTTTTTT.

This clonotype was recorded at least ten times. The V gene is TRBV5-5, the J gene TRBJ2-5, with 7 positions matching TRBD1. J was trimmed by 7 bases and V by 3 bases; bases with no gene match: 9. Looked up from germline, CDR1 is SGHKS and CDR2 is YYEKEE (reference sequence). The CDR3 sequence is 14 residues long. The CDR3 region is CASSYLQGSVTQYF. CDR3 sequence (DNA): TGTGCCAGCAGCTACCTACAGGGGTCGGTGACCCAGTACTTC.

This clonotype came up many times. This chain connects TRBV30 to TRBJ2-1; no firm D call. The CDR3 consists of 12 residues. The V gene lost 2 bases and the J gene lost 8 bases, with 10 bases spanning the gap. Germline loops: CDR1 GTSNPN, CDR2 SVGIG (reference sequence). The chain's CDR3 is CAWSRGGHEQFF. For the CDR3, the DNA is TGTGCCTGGAGTAGAGGTGGTCATGAGCAGTTCTTC.

CDR3 in DNA: TGTGCCAGTAGTATGAGACAGGGGGCTCGAACTGAAGCTTTCTTT. As protein: CASSMRQGARTEAFF. This chain joins TRBV19 and TRBJ1-1; TRBD1 matches 10 bases. The CDR3 has 15 residues. The germline CDR1 and CDR2 sequences are LNHDA and SQIVND (reference sequence). Germline trimming cut 3 bases from V and 5 bases from J; bases unmatched to any gene: 6.

This clonotype appeared a few times. The chain has TRBV12-3 or TRBV12-4 and TRBJ1-2, with D uncertain. There are 13 residues in the CDR3. Between the trimmed V and J ends, which lost 3 bases and 11 bases, there was a span of 16 bases. The CDR3 coding sequence is TGTGCCAGCAGTTTCCCTGGACTCGATAGTTACACCTTC. It encodes CASSFPGLDSYTF.

A few counts support this clonotype. This sequence joins TRBV10-3 and TRBJ2-4; 7 bases are a match to TRBD1. CDR1 and CDR2 (germline): ENHRY, SYGVKD. The CDR3 loop spans 13 amino acids. J lost 6 bases, V lost 2 bases, and 1 base had no gene match. CDR3 DNA: TGTGCCATCAGTGAGGGGACAGCAAACATTCAGTACTTC. It codes for CAISEGTANIQYF.

In this sample, this clonotype turned up many times. The V gene is TRBV24-1, the J gene TRBJ2-5; D is perhaps TRBD1 or TRBD2 (5 bases each). V lost 6 bases and J 4 bases, leaving 14 bases between the germline ends. The CDR3 runs to 14 residues. Germline-derived CDR1 and CDR2 are KGHDR and SFDVKD. CDR3 sequence: CATSQTGTGETQYF. As DNA, the CDR3 is TGTGCCACCAGTCAAACCGGGACCGGAGAGACCCAGTACTTC.

This clonotype was detected ten times or more. The CDR3 DNA reads as TGTGCCAGCAGCATCGGGACTAGCGGGATAAATGAGCAGTTCTTC. This encodes CASSIGTSGINEQFF. This chain connects TRBV3-1 to TRBJ2-1; 13 bases map to TRBD2. Germline V gene lookup returns CDR1 LGHDT and CDR2 YNNKEL (reference sequence). Losses at the gene ends were 5 bases for V and 7 bases for J; bases not matched to a gene: 5. The CDR3 has 15 amino acids.

This clonotype was counted many times. The chain links TRBV19 to TRBJ2-2; D is unclear. The length of the CDR3 is 13 residues. Deletions cut 4 bases from V and 1 base from J, with 4 bases between. CDR1 and CDR2 (germline): LNHDA, SQIVND (reference sequence). CDR3 DNA sequence: TGTGCCAGTAGTAACAGGAACACCGGGGAGCTGTTTTTT. Amino acid sequence: CASSNRNTGELFF.

Only a few counts were recorded for this clonotype. With a much larger clone just one base away, this may be a read error. The CDR3 is CASTFETAPSSYSEQFF. The CDR3 nucleotides read TGTGCCAGCACATTTGAGACGGCCCCCAGCTCCTACAGTGAGCAGTTCTTC. The rearrangement joins TRBV12-3 or TRBV12-4 to TRBJ2-1; no firm D call. This CDR3 is built from 17 residues.